The rows below give T cell receptor beta chains drawn from one sample of a study of cytomegalovirus exposure and HLA in healthy donors. Method: immunoSEQ multiplex PCR; TCRdb's copy keeps in-frame clones and lacks some. The sample consists of some 160,000 clones, around 77% of them appearing once. Sequencing was carried out using PBMCs. The origin of the receptors is a woman aged 25 to 39 in good health and CMV-seronegative. The CDR3 runs from the conserved cysteine through the conserved F or W. Fields, in order: D gene, CDR3 length, clone size, V gene, J gene, CDR3 protein, CDR3 DNA. D genes are given only for firm matches. A row's size may be missing; if present it is once, few, many or a size class.

>-|14|-|TRBV29-1|TRBJ2-3
CSVEVVRGGDTQYF
TGCAGCGTTGAAGTGGTCAGGGGTGGAGATACGCAGTATTTT
>-|17|-|TRBV18|TRBJ1-6
CASSPQGQNTYNSPLHF
TGTGCCAGCTCTCCCCAGGGCCAGAACACCTATAATTCACCCCTCCACTTT
>-|14|-|TRBV6-4|TRBJ1-2
CASTQGPASGGYTF
TGTGCCAGCACTCAGGGCCCCGCTTCTGGAGGCTACACCTTC
>-|14|-|TRBV11-2|TRBJ2-3
CASNLDSGTDTQYF
TGTGCCAGCAACCTCGACTCTGGCACAGATACGCAGTATTTT
>-|14|once|TRBV5-1|TRBJ2-7
CASSFQGQSYEQYF
TGCGCCAGCAGCTTCCAGGGACAATCCTACGAGCAGTACTTC
>-|12|-|TRBV7-9|TRBJ1-3
CASSLPGNTIYF
TGTGCCAGCAGCTTACCAGGAAACACCATATATTTT
>-|11|-|TRBV6-5|TRBJ1-1
CATRSNTEAFF
TGTGCCACCCGGTCGAACACTGAAGCTTTCTTT
>TRBD1|12|-|TRBV11-3|TRBJ2-1
CASSRGQGLQFF
TGTGCCAGCAGCCGTGGACAGGGGTTGCAGTTCTTC
>-|18|-|TRBV5-4|TRBJ1-3
CASSLFGRPLTSGNTIYF
TGTGCCAGCAGCCTGTTCGGCAGGCCTCTCACCTCTGGAAACACCATATATTTT
>TRBD1|15|-|TRBV27|TRBJ1-4
CASSWTGYGNEKLFF
TGTGCCAGCAGTTGGACAGGGTACGGTAATGAAAAACTGTTTTTT
>-|16|-|TRBV4-1|TRBJ1-2
CASSQDPVQQNYGYTF
TGCGCCAGCAGCCAAGATCCGGTACAGCAAAACTATGGCTACACCTTC
>-|16|few|TRBV6-5|TRBJ1-2
CASSYESPAYIDGYTF
TGTGCCAGCAGTTACGAGTCCCCCGCCTATATCGATGGCTACACCTTC
>-|14|few|TRBV2|TRBJ1-2
CASSPDITNYGYTF
TGTGCCAGCAGTCCGGACATTACTAACTATGGCTACACCTTC
>TRBD1|14|-|TRBV27|TRBJ2-2
CASRLTGKSGELFF
TGTGCCAGCAGGCTGACAGGGAAGTCCGGGGAGCTGTTTTTT
>-|13|few|TRBV7-2|TRBJ1-1
CASSLGQGLEAFF
TGTGCCAGCAGCTTAGGCCAGGGGCTTGAAGCTTTCTTT
>-|12|once|TRBV14|TRBJ1-2
CASSRDGYGYTF
TGTGCCAGCAGCCGCGATGGCTATGGCTACACCTTC
>TRBD1|16|-|TRBV4-1|TRBJ1-1
CASSQAEGGGYTEAFF
TGCGCCAGCAGCCAAGCGGAAGGGGGCGGGTACACTGAAGCTTTCTTT
>-|14|-|TRBV6-1|TRBJ1-4
CASSGGEKEEKLFF
TGTGCCAGCAGTGGTGGGGAGAAGGAGGAAAAACTGTTTTTT
>-|15|-|TRBV2|TRBJ1-4
CASSGRYTTNEKLFF
TGTGCCAGCAGTGGCAGGTACACAACTAATGAAAAACTGTTTTTT
>TRBD1|14|-|TRBV19|TRBJ1-1
CASRNRGGNTEAFF
TGTGCCAGTAGAAACAGGGGGGGGAACACTGAAGCTTTCTTT